The 12 T cell receptor beta chains reported below all come from one sample, sequenced in a study of T cells in Graves' hyperthyroidism and ophthalmopathy. Amplification yielded TCR beta CDR3 regions, with RNA transcripts as the source. HTBI primers were employed in a first-round RT-PCR of the TCR CDR3. TCRdb processed the multiplex PCR reads anew with MiXCR; each CDR3 protein has one entry. The data contain 200,000 to 250,000 distinct CDR3 sequences, roughly a sixth of them seen just once; the ten biggest clones take up roughly 49%. Material for sequencing was blood. These receptors came from a woman aged 45 to 65 with Graves' hyperthyroidism.

This clonotype was counted at least ten times. The chain is built from TRBV30 and TRBJ1-2; no clear D gene. The CDR3 extends over 13 amino acids. Trimming left V 5 bases short and J 4 bases short, with 14 bases between. The germline V gene has CDR1 GTSNPN and CDR2 SVGIG (reference sequence). The CDR3 loop reads CAWVVGLGYGYTF. DNA of the CDR3: TGTGCCTGGGTCGTCGGTCTCGGCTATGGCTACACCTTC.

The chain joins TRBV30 to TRBJ2-1, with 13 bases matching TRBD2. The CDR3 totals 18 residues. J gave up 0 bases and V 3 bases, and 8 bases lay outside the gene matches. CDR1 and CDR2 from the germline V gene are GTSNPN and SVGIG (reference sequence). The CDR3 region has the DNA TGTGCCTGGAGAGCGACTAGCGGGAGGTCACACTCCTACAATGAGCAGTTCTTC. Protein product: CAWRATSGRSHSYNEQFF.

This clonotype was detected ten times or more. The chain couples TRBV7-9 to TRBJ2-1; 9 nucleotides line up with TRBD2. The CDR3 spans 17 residues. The V gene's germline CDR1 is SEHNR and CDR2 FQNEAQ (reference sequence). The V gene end was trimmed by 7 bases and the J gene end by 5 bases; junction bases not matched to a gene: 15. CDR3 sequence: CASTPPTRLAVNNEQFF. Written as DNA, the CDR3 is TGTGCCAGCACCCCTCCCACGCGACTAGCGGTAAACAATGAGCAGTTCTTC. The full variable domain, completed using reference TRBV7-9 and TRBJ2-1, is DTGVSQNPRHKITKRGQNVTFRCDPISEHNRLYWYRQTLGQGPEFLTYFQNEAQLEKSRLLSDRFSAERPKGSFSTLEIQRTEQGDSAMYLCASTPPTRLAVNNEQFFGPGTRLTVL.

At least ten counts were recorded for this clonotype. This rearrangement joins TRBV6-1 to TRBJ2-7; possibly TRBD2 for D (6 bases). The CDR3 runs to 12 residues. Germline CDR1 is MNHNS and CDR2 is SASEGT. The V end was cut by 10 bases, the J end by 5 bases, with 15 bases between. The CDR3 protein is CANRRDGDEQYF. The CDR3 DNA reads TGTGCCAACCGGAGGGACGGGGACGAGCAGTACTTC.

Remarks on this clonotype: An end of the junction does not agree with germline; a read error may underlie this. V usage is TRBV11-1 and J usage is TRBJ2-7, with TRBD1 matching 7 bases. Germline assignment: CDR1 SGHAT and CDR2 FQDESV (reference sequence). The CDR3 has 15 amino acids. CDR3 residues: CASSQDRDTVYEQYF. The DNA of the CDR3 is TGCGCCAGCAGCCAAGACAGGGACACGGTCTACGAGCAGTACTTC.

Many counts were recorded for this clonotype. J is TRBJ2-7 and V is TRBV6-2 or TRBV6-3; D uncertain. Looked up from germline, CDR1 is MNHEY and CDR2 is SVGEGT. The CDR3 loop spans 12 amino acids. The V end lost 2 bases, the J end lost 2 bases, and 4 bases lay between the germline ends. Here the CDR3 reads CASSYQTYEQYF. DNA of the CDR3: TGTGCCAGCAGTTACCAGACCTACGAGCAGTACTTC.

This clonotype came up a few times. This chain joins TRBV9 and TRBJ1-2, with D possibly matching TRBD1 (6 bases). Germline CDR1 and CDR2: SGDLS and YYNGEE. This CDR3 comprises 16 residues. Trimming cost V 4 bases and J 0 bases, with 16 bases left between them. Here the CDR3 reads CASSHPPGDANYGYTF. The DNA of the CDR3 is TGTGCCAGCAGCCATCCCCCAGGGGATGCTAACTATGGCTACACCTTC.

This clonotype was observed a handful of times. This chain links TRBV11-1 with TRBJ1-1; unclear D gene. This CDR3 contains 13 residues. CDR1 and CDR2 (germline): SGHAT, FQDESV (reference sequence). The V and J ends lost 5 bases and 6 bases respectively, with 13 bases between them. Written as DNA, the CDR3 is TGTGCCAGCAGCCAAGTGGCGGAGGCTGAAGCTTTCTTT. Its translation: CASSQVAEAEAFF.

In its sample, this clonotype was seen many times. The chain uses TRBV7-6 and TRBJ2-5; the match to TRBD2 covers 13 bases. This CDR3 contains 14 residues. V gave up 9 bases and J gave up 5 bases; unmatched junction bases: 6. The germline gives CDR1 SGHVS, CDR2 FNYEAQ. In DNA form, the CDR3 reads TGTGCCAGTAACGGACTAGCGGGAGTTGAGACCCAGTACTTC. Translated, it gives CASNGLAGVETQYF. Full variable domain (missing parts from reference TRBV7-6 and TRBJ2-5): GAGVSQSPRYKVTKRGQDVALRCDPISGHVSLYWYRQALGQGPEFLTYFNYEAQQDKSGLPNDRFSAERPEGSISTLTIQRTEQRDSAMYRCASNGLAGVETQYFGPGTRLLVL.

In this sample, this clonotype turned up a few times. V and J are TRBV29-1 and TRBJ1-1; D is undetermined. Germline lookup yields CDR1 SQVTM and CDR2 ANQGSEA. The CDR3 contains 14 residues. V was shortened by 3 bases and J by 1 base, with 12 bases between the two germline ends. The CDR3 loop is CSVDPGGENTEAFF. CDR3 DNA: TGCAGCGTTGATCCTGGAGGTGAGAACACTGAAGCTTTCTTT.

V usage is TRBV5-1 and J usage is TRBJ2-1, with TRBD2 matching 7 bases. CDR1 is SGHRS, CDR2 YFSETQ, per germline. V lost 1 base to trimming and J lost 10 bases; unmatched junction nucleotides: 23. This CDR3 comprises 19 residues. CDR3 nucleotide sequence: TGCGCCAGCAGCTTGCTACACCTTAGCGGCAAGCGGGACCCCTACGAGCAGTTCTTC. This sequence encodes CASSLLHLSGKRDPYEQFF.

This clonotype showed up just a few times. This chain connects TRBV20-1 to TRBJ2-5, with TRBD2 identical over 10 bases. Looked up from germline, CDR1 is DFQATT and CDR2 is SNEGSKA (reference sequence). This CDR3 has 15 residues. V gave up 0 bases and J gave up 4 bases; unmatched junction bases: 5. The CDR3 protein is CSAREASGSGETQYF. The CDR3 DNA follows: TGCAGTGCTAGAGAGGCTAGCGGGAGCGGAGAGACCCAGTACTTC.